The entry below gives a single TCR beta chain sequence along with its context. These data come from a study of patients and donors after allogeneic stem cell transplantation. Trimming stripped 2 bases from V and 6 bases from J, with 5 bases between. CDR3 length equals 11 residues. TCRdb independently ran MiXCR on the RT-PCR reads; one entry per CDR3 protein. Counted here are roughly 250,000 distinct CDR3 sequences, 12% to 15% occurring once; the ten biggest clones make up under 14%. Sample: blood, either unsorted or a sorted T cell fraction (not recorded which). The V gene is TRBV12-3 or TRBV12-4, the J gene TRBJ2-7; no firm D call. This sequence was found in a human donor who was either an allogeneic HSCT recipient or a stem cell or donor lymphocyte infusion donor (not recorded which). It is not recorded whose cells these are; they may come from a transplant donor. The chain's CDR3 is CASSLQSEQYF. The CDR3 DNA reads TGTGCCAGCAGTTTACAGTCCGAGCAGTACTTC.